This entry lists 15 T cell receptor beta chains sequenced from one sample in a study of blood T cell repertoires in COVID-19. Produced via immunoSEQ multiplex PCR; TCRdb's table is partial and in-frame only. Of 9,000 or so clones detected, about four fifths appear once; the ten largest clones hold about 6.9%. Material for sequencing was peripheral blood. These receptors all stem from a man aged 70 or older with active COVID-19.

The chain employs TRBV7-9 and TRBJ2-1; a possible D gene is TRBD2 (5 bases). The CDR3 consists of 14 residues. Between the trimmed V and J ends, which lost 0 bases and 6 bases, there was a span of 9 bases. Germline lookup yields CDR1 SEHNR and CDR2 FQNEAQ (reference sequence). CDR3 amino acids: CASSLAGVPNEQFF. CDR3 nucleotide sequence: TGTGCCAGCAGCTTAGCGGGAGTACCCAATGAGCAGTTCTTC. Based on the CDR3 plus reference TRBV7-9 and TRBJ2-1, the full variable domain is DTGVSQNPRHKITKRGQNVTFRCDPISEHNRLYWYRQTLGQGPEFLTYFQNEAQLEKSRLLSDRFSAERPKGSFSTLEIQRTEQGDSAMYLCASSLAGVPNEQFFGPGTRLTVL.

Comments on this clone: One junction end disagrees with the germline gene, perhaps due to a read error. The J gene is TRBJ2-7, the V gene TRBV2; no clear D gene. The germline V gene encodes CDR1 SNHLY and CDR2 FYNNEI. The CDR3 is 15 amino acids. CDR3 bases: TGTGCCAGCGGTGAGGTCGGTAATCTTATCTACGAGCAGTACTTC. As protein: CASGEVGNLIYEQYF.

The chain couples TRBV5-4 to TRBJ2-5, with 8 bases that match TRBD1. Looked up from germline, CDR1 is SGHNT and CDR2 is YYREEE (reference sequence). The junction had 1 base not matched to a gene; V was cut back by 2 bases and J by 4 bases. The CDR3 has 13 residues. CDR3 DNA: TGTGCCAGCAGCTTCGGACAGGGAGAGACCCAGTACTTC. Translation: CASSFGQGETQYF.

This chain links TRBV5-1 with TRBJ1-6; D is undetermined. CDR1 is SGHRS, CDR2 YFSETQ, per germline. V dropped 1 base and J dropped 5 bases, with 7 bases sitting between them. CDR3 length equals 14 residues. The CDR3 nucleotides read TGCGCCAGCAGCTTGTCAGGCGATAATTCACCCCTCCACTTT. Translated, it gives CASSLSGDNSPLHF.

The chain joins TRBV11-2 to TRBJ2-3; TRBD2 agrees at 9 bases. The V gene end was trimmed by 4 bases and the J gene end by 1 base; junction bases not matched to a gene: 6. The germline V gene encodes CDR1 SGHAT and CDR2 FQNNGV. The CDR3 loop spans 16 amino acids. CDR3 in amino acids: CASSYLAGVRTDTQYF. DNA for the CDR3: TGTGCCAGCAGCTACTTAGCGGGAGTCCGCACAGATACGCAGTATTTT.

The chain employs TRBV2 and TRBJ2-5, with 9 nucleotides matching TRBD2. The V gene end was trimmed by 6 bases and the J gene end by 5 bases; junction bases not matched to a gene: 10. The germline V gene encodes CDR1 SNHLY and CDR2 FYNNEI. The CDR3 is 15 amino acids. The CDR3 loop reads CASSPIRGREETQYF. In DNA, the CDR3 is TGTGCCAGCAGCCCTATTCGCGGGAGGGAGGAGACCCAGTACTTC.

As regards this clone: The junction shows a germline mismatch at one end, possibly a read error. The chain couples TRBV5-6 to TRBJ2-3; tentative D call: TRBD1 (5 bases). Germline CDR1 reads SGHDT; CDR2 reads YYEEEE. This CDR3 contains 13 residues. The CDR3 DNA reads TGTGCCAGCACCTTGACAGGCACAGATACGCAGTATTTT. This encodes CASTLTGTDTQYF. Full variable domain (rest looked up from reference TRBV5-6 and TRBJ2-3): DAGVTQSPTHLIKTRGQQVTLRCSPKSGHDTVSWYQQALGQGPQFIFQYYEEEERQRGNFPDRFSGHQFPNYSSELNVNALLLGDSALYLCASTLTGTDTQYFGPGTRLTVL.

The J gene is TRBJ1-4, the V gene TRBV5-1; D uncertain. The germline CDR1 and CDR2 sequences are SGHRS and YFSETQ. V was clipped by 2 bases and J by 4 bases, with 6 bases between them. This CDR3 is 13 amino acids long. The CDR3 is CASSLIGNEKLFF. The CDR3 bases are TGCGCCAGCAGCTTAATCGGTAATGAAAAACTGTTTTTT.

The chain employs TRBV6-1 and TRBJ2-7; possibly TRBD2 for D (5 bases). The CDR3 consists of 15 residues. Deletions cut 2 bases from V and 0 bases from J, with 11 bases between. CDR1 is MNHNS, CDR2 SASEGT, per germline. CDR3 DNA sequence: TGTGCCAGCAGTGAACGATCTAGCAGCTCCTACGAGCAGTACTTC. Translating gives CASSERSSSSYEQYF.

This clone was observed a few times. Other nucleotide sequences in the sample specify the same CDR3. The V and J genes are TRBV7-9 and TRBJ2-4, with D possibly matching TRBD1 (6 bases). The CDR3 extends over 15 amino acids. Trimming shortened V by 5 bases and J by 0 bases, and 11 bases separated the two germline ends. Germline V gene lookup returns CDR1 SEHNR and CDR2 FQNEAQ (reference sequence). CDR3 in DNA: TGTGCCAGCAGCCCCGGACAGCTAGCCAAAAACATTCAGTACTTC. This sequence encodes CASSPGQLAKNIQYF.

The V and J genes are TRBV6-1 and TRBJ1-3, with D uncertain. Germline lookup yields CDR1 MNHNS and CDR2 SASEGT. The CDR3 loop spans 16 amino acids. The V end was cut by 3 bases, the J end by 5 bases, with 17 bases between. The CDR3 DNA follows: TGTGCCAGCAGTGATCGCCGGACGGGAAGACGAAACACCATATATTTT. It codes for CASSDRRTGRRNTIYF.

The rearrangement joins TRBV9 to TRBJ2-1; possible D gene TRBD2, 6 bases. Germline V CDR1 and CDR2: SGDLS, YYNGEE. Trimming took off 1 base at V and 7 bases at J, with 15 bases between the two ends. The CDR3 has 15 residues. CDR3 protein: CASSVLGGTRNEQFF. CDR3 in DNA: TGTGCCAGCAGCGTATTAGGAGGGACCAGAAATGAGCAGTTCTTC.

CDR3 sequence (DNA): TGTGCCAGCAGTGAAGCGCTCGGAGTTCAGCCCCAGCATTTT. This translates into CASSEALGVQPQHF. The J gene is TRBJ1-5, the V gene TRBV6-1; no firm D call. V was shortened by 0 bases and J by 6 bases, with 9 bases between the two germline ends. This CDR3 is built from 14 residues. CDR1 is MNHNS, CDR2 SASEGT, per germline.

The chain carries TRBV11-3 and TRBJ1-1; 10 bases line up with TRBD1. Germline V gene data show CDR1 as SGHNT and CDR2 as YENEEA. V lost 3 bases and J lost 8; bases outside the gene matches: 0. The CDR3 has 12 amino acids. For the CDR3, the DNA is TGTGCCAGCAGCTTGGGACAGGGGGAAGCTTTCTTT. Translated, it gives CASSLGQGEAFF. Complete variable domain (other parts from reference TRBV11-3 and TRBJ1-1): EAGVVQSPRYKIIEKKQPVAFWCNPISGHNTLYWYLQNLGQGPELLIRYENEEAVDDSQLPKDRFSAERLKGVDSTLKIQPAELGDSAVYLCASSLGQGEAFFGQGTRLTVV.

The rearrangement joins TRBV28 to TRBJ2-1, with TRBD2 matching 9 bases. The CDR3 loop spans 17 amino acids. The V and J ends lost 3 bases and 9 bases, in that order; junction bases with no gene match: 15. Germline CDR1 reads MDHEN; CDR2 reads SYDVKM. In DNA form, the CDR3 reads TGTGCCAGCAGTTTGAACTATCTAGCGGGATTTTGGAGTGAGCAGTTCTTC. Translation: CASSLNYLAGFWSEQFF.